A single sample is the source of the 16 T cell receptor delta chains below, sequenced in a study of gamma-delta T cells after stem cell transplantation. TCRdb reanalysed the RT-PCR reads via CATT. The sample yields 1,500 to 2,000 delta-chain clones, 3.7% seen once. The sample comprised gamma-delta T cells. The receptors come from a human donor. It is not recorded whose cells these are; they may come from a transplant donor.

The J gene corresponds to TRDJ3; a V gene call is absent; the table's D call, TRDD3, has no DNA check behind it. This CDR3 is built from 21 residues. CDR3 residues: CACDTGGLGDTSSWDTRQMFF. The DNA of the CDR3 is TGTGCCTGTGACACCGGGGGGCTGGGGGATACTAGCTCCTGGGACACCCGACAGATGTTTTTC.

This clone is deemed medium-sized. This chain connects TRDV2 to TRDJ3; 8 bases align to TRDD3. CDR3 length: 21 amino acids. CDR1 and CDR2 from the germline V gene are GEAIGNYY and EKD. The junction had 12 bases not matched to a gene; V was cut back by 0 bases and J by 0 bases. CDR3 region: CACDTLAVLGASSWDTRQMFF. In DNA, the CDR3 is TGTGCCTGTGACACCCTTGCTGTACTGGGGGCTAGCTCCTGGGACACCCGACAGATGTTTTTC.

This clone is large (0.1 to 1%) by share. The J gene is TRDJ1, the V gene TRDV2, with 11 bases matching TRDD3. The CDR3 loop spans 19 amino acids. Trimming cost V 1 base and J 7 bases; bases outside gene matches: 19. The germline CDR1 and CDR2 sequences are GEAIGNYY and EKD. CDR3 sequence: CACDTLNRDSWGIHGKLIF. CDR3 bases: TGTGCCTGTGACACTCTAAACCGGGATTCCTGGGGGATACACGGTAAACTCATCTTT.

This clone appeared a few times. The V call is TRDV2, the J call TRDJ3; D uncertain. The CDR3 has 22 residues. Germline lookup yields CDR1 GEAIGNYY and CDR2 EKD. V lost 1 base to trimming and J lost 2 bases, with 26 bases between them. The CDR3: CACDTVKADSVLSTWDTRQMFF. The CDR3 nucleotides read TGTGCCTGTGACACGGTCAAGGCGGACTCAGTACTCTCGACCTGGGACACCCGACAGATGTTTTTC.

The V gene call is TRDV2, and the J gene call is absent; the tabulated D call, TRDD3, remains unverified against the DNA. This CDR3 has 18 amino acids. From germline, CDR1 is GEAIGNYY and CDR2 EKD. The CDR3 DNA follows: TGTGCCTGTGACACCGTTGGCCTTTCTGGGGGACGCTCCTCTAAACTCACCTTT. Protein sequence: CACDTVGLSGGRSSKLTF.

Notes on this clone: The translated DNA and TCRdb's protein are not identical at residue 9; the protein here was translated from the DNA. This sequence joins TRDV2 and TRDJ1; 8 bases line up with TRDD3. J lost 0 bases, V lost 4 bases, and 9 bases had no gene match. The germline CDR1 and CDR2 sequences are GEAIGNYY and EKD. CDR3 size: 16 residues. Written as DNA, the CDR3 is TGTGCCTGTGATAGGCTGGGGGACCCCAACACCGATAAACTCATCTTT. Residues: CACDRLGDPNTDKLIF.

This clone was detected a few times. A clone one base away is much larger, so this may be a read error. The chain has TRDV2 and TRDJ1; no firm D call. The CDR3 has 14 amino acids. Trimming shortened V by 3 bases and J by 3 bases, and 13 bases separated the two germline ends. The germline gives CDR1 GEAIGNYY, CDR2 EKD. CDR3 in DNA: TGTGCCTGTGACGCGTTGCCGGCGTCCGATAAACTCATCTTT. This sequence encodes CACDALPASDKLIF.

This clone showed up just a few times. The gene calls are TRDV2 and TRDJ1, with 10 nucleotides matching TRDD3. This CDR3 region has 16 residues. V shed 3 bases, J shed 0 bases, and the junction held 6 bases outside the gene matches. CDR1 and CDR2 from the germline V gene are GEAIGNYY and EKD. CDR3 loop: CACDQLGDEDTDKLIF. CDR3 in DNA: TGTGCCTGTGACCAACTGGGGGATGAAGACACCGATAAACTCATCTTT.

The sample holds a few counts of this clone. A read error is possible here, since a much larger clone lies one base away. CDR3 loop: CARVVLGDSWDTRQMFF. For the CDR3, the DNA is TGTGCCCGTGTTGTCCTGGGCGACTCCTGGGACACCCGACAGATGTTTTTC. V is TRDV2 and J is TRDJ3; TRDD3 might be the D (5 bases). Germline V CDR1 and CDR2: GEAIGNYY, EKD. CDR3 length equals 17 residues. The V end was cut by 9 bases, the J end by 0 bases, with 17 bases between.

A remark on this clone: Given a far larger clone just one base away, this is likely a sequencing read error. Other nucleotide sequences from this sample produce the same CDR3. The J gene is TRDJ1, the V gene TRDV2; D might be TRDD3 (5 bases). CDR3 length: 14 residues. V dropped 1 base and J dropped 1 base, with 9 bases sitting between them. CDR1 is GEAIGNYY and CDR2 is EKD in the germline V gene. The CDR3 DNA reads TGTGCCTGTGACACTTTGGGGAGCACCGATAAACTCATCTTT. Its protein product is CACDTLGSTDKLIF.

This chain connects TRDV2 to TRDJ1; 9 nucleotides line up with TRDD3. TCRdb carries no J gene annotation; the J gene was assigned here by matching the DNA with germline. Germline-derived CDR1 and CDR2 are GEAIGNYY and EKD. Trimming cost V 0 bases and J 1 base; bases outside gene matches: 23. CDR3 length equals 22 residues. DNA of the CDR3: TGTGCCTGTGACACCGTCGCGGCCTCTACTGGGGGACCTCCCAGTAGCACCGATAAACTCATCTTT. This translates into CACDTVAASTGGPPSSTDKLIF.

The chain joins TRDV2 to TRDJ1; TRDD3 aligns across 11 bases. The V segment lost 3 bases and the J segment 1 base; nucleotides outside the gene matches: 9. CDR1 and CDR2 (germline): GEAIGNYY, EKD. CDR3 length equals 17 residues. CDR3 amino acids: CACDGLGDTFGTDKLIF. Here the CDR3 DNA reads TGTGCCTGTGACGGTCTGGGGGATACCTTCGGCACCGATAAACTCATCTTT.

This clone is categorized as large (0.1 to 1%). Other DNA variants within this sample encode the same CDR3. This sequence joins TRDV2 and TRDJ3; 8 bases line up with TRDD3. The junction had 8 bases not matched to a gene; V was cut back by 1 base and J by 4 bases. The germline V gene has CDR1 GEAIGNYY and CDR2 EKD. The CDR3 is made up of 18 amino acids. Here the CDR3 reads CACDTLGELEWDTRQMFF. The DNA for the CDR3 is TGTGCCTGTGACACTCTGGGGGAACTGGAGTGGGACACCCGACAGATGTTTTTC.

In its sample, this clone is large. CDR3 amino acids: CACDTVSRPTDKLIF. The CDR3 region has the DNA TGTGCCTGTGACACCGTTTCGCGTCCCACCGATAAACTCATCTTT. V gene TRDV2 combines with J gene TRDJ1, with unresolved D. The CDR3 consists of 15 residues. V was cut by 0 bases and J by 1 base, with 11 bases left in between. Germline V gives CDR1 GEAIGNYY, CDR2 EKD.

This clone turned up a few times. V and J are TRDV2 and TRDJ1; 7 bases map to TRDD3. The CDR3 spans 17 residues. Germline-derived CDR1 and CDR2 are GEAIGNYY and EKD. The ends lost 4 bases at V and 4 bases at J; junction bases unmatched: 17. The CDR3 here is CACENLGAPWALDKLIF. DNA for the CDR3: TGTGCCTGTGAGAACCTGGGGGCCCCCTGGGCTCTCGATAAACTCATCTTT.

In its sample, this clone was seen a few times. The chain couples TRDV2 to TRDJ3, with D possibly matching TRDD3 (6 bases). The germline V gene has CDR1 GEAIGNYY and CDR2 EKD. CDR3 length: 17 amino acids. The V end lost 3 bases, the J end lost 0 bases, and 11 bases lay between the germline ends. CDR3 DNA: TGTGCCTGTGACCCCACTGGGAGCTCCTGGGACACCCGACAGATGTTTTTC. Translated, it gives CACDPTGSSWDTRQMFF.